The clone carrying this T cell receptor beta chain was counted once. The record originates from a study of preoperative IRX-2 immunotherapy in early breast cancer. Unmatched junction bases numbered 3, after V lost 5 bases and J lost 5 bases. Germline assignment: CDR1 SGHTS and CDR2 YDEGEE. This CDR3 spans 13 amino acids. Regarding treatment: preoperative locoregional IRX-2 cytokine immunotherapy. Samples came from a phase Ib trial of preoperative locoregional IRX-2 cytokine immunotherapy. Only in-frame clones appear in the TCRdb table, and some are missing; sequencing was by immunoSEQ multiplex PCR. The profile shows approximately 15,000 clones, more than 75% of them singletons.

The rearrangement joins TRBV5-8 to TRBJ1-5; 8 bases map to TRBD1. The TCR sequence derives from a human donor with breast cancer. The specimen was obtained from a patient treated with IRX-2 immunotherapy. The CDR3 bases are TGTGCCAGCAGACAGGGGGAAGATCAGCCCCAGCATTTT. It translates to CASRQGEDQPQHF.